The sequence of this T cell receptor (beta chain) was determined in a study of cytomegalovirus exposure and HLA in healthy donors. Study-wide context: The early release's HLA-typed donors yielded 70 million to 85 million unique TCRs.

Primers for the PCR totalled 60 Vbeta and 13 Jbeta. Produced via immunoSEQ multiplex PCR; TCRdb's table is partial and in-frame only. The profile shows 84,000 or so clones, more than 60% of them singletons. The germline CDR1 and CDR2 sequences are SGHNT and YYREEE (reference sequence). V was trimmed by 2 bases and J by 2 bases, leaving 11 bases between them. The CDR3 spans 14 residues. Though nominally healthy at sampling, donors likely had unrecorded immune exposures. The chain uses TRBV5-4 and TRBJ2-7; possibly TRBD2 for D (7 bases). The sequencing input was PBMCs. The sequence derives from a man younger than 40 in good health and CMV-seronegative. CDR3 region: CASSFGGGAYEQYF. Here the CDR3 DNA reads TGTGCCAGCAGCTTCGGAGGGGGGGCCTACGAGCAGTACTTC.